Below, 12 T cell receptor beta chains from the same sample are listed, as sequenced in a study of blood T cells in healthy people across ages. A J-beta primer mix and a sample-barcoded 5' primer were used in a second PCR of roughly 7 to 12 cycles. TCRdb used MiXCR to reprocess the 5' RACE reads, holding one entry per CDR3 protein. In the table there are approximately 800,000 distinct CDR3 sequences, roughly 64% of which are singletons. The specimen was blood. The receptors derive from a man aged 25-45 years in good health.

This clonotype came up a few times. V gene TRBV28 combines with J gene TRBJ2-7; no clear D gene. The germline gives CDR1 MDHEN, CDR2 SYDVKM. There are 16 residues in the CDR3. Trimming removed 1 base from V and 3 bases from J, with 16 bases in between. CDR3 residues: CASSLSWGRISYEQYF. In nucleotides, the CDR3 is TGTGCCAGCAGTTTATCTTGGGGAAGAATCAGCTACGAGCAGTACTTC.

This rearrangement joins TRBV15 to TRBJ2-3; tentatively, D is TRBD2 (5 bases). Germline V gene sequence: CDR1 LNHNV, CDR2 YYDKDF (reference sequence). The CDR3 totals 15 residues. Trimming removed 3 bases at V and 4 bases at J, with 14 bases between. CDR3 in DNA: TGTGCCACCAGCAGCCGGGATACTAGGGCAGATACGCAGTATTTT. As protein: CATSSRDTRADTQYF.

The CDR3 coding sequence is TGTGCCAGCAGCGATCAGAGAACCTACAATGAGCAGTTCTTC. Amino acids: CASSDQRTYNEQFF. This chain uses TRBV5-5 with TRBJ2-1; D uncertain. This CDR3 is built from 14 residues. The germline gives CDR1 SGHKS, CDR2 YYEKEE (reference sequence). Trimming took off 4 bases at V and 2 bases at J, with 10 bases between the two ends.

Only a few counts were recorded for this clonotype. This rearrangement joins TRBV28 to TRBJ2-5; 7 bases are shared with TRBD1. Germline V gene lookup returns CDR1 MDHEN and CDR2 SYDVKM. Germline trimming cut 6 bases from V and 2 bases from J; bases unmatched to any gene: 3. The CDR3 has 13 amino acids. As DNA, the CDR3 is TGTGCCAGCAGCGAGGGACAGCAAGAGACCCAGTACTTC. Its protein is CASSEGQQETQYF. Combining the CDR3 with reference TRBV28 and TRBJ2-5 gives the whole variable domain DVKVTQSSRYLVKRTGEKVFLECVQDMDHENMFWYRQDPGLGLRLIYFSYDVKMKEKGDIPEGYSVSREKKERFSLILESASTNQTSMYLCASSEGQQETQYFGPGTRLLVL.

This clonotype was counted a single time. Relative to the germline gene, one junction end is altered; a read error may explain this. The chain recombines TRBV7-9 with TRBJ2-5; D possibly matches TRBD1 or TRBD2 (5 bases each). Germline V CDR1 and CDR2: SEHNR, FQNEAQ (reference sequence). The CDR3 sequence is 16 residues long. CDR3 in DNA: TGTGCCAGCAGCTTTCCCGGAGAGGGGCTTCAAGGGACCCAGTACTTC. This sequence encodes CASSFPGEGLQGTQYF.

This chain uses TRBV29-1 with TRBJ1-2; D is perhaps TRBD1 (6 bases). Trimming shortened V by 6 bases and J by 3 bases, and 20 bases separated the two germline ends. Germline CDR1 reads SQVTM; CDR2 reads ANQGSEA. The CDR3 has 15 residues. Here the CDR3 DNA reads TGCAGCGTACCCTCCCGGGACACGCGCCACTATGGCTACACCTTC. It encodes CSVPSRDTRHYGYTF.

The chain has TRBV20-1 and TRBJ2-7; TRBD1 might be the D (5 bases). Trimming took 3 bases from V and 5 from J, leaving 17 bases between them. The CDR3 sequence is 14 residues long. Germline CDR1 and CDR2: DFQATT and SNEGSKA (reference sequence). The CDR3 coding sequence is TGCAGTGCTAGCCGACAGTCTCTGAGGAACGAGCAGTACTTC. Its translation: CSASRQSLRNEQYF.

V and J are TRBV29-1 and TRBJ1-4; D unclear. Germline CDR1 reads SQVTM; CDR2 reads ANQGSEA. This CDR3 contains 8 residues. V gave up 4 bases and J gave up 16 bases, with 7 bases separating them. CDR3 protein: CSVAAGFF. CDR3 DNA sequence: TGCAGCGTTGCCGCCGGGTTTTTT.

This sequence joins TRBV2 and TRBJ2-7; D tentatively fits TRBD1 or TRBD2 (6 bases each). Looked up from germline, CDR1 is SNHLY and CDR2 is FYNNEI. The CDR3 is 14 residues long. Deletions cut 8 bases from V and 6 bases from J, with 20 bases between. As DNA, the CDR3 is TGTGCCAGCTTGGGCGGGACATTTCCTTCCGAGCAGTACTTC. Amino acids: CASLGGTFPSEQYF. Together with reference TRBV2 and TRBJ2-7, the CDR3 gives the full variable domain: EPEVTQTPSHQVTQMGQEVILRCVPISNHLYFYWYRQILGQKVEFLVSFYNNEISEKSEIFDDQFSVERPDGSNFTLKIRSTKLEDSAMYFCASLGGTFPSEQYFGPGTRLTVT.

This clonotype has a single count. The chain has TRBV12-3 or TRBV12-4 and TRBJ2-3; tentative D call: TRBD2 (6 bases). The CDR3 contains 14 residues. V was shortened by 6 bases and J by 4 bases, with 14 bases between the two germline ends. The DNA of the CDR3 is TGTGCCAGCAGCCCAAGTTCGGGGGCAGATACGCAGTATTTT. Residues: CASSPSSGADTQYF.

V is TRBV5-1 and J is TRBJ2-3; the match to TRBD2 covers 8 bases. Trimming cost V 6 bases and J 7 bases; bases outside gene matches: 13. CDR1 and CDR2 (germline): SGHRS, YFSETQ. There are 15 residues in the CDR3. The CDR3 here is CASIRISGASNTQYF. The CDR3 coding sequence is TGCGCCAGCATACGCATTAGCGGGGCATCTAATACGCAGTATTTT.

The rearrangement uses TRBV29-1 and TRBJ2-5; no firm D call. The J call is in doubt because the DNA end fits TRBJ2-7 better. The CDR3 extends over 13 amino acids. Germline CDR1 is SQVTM and CDR2 is ANQGSEA. This CDR3 is CSVEDLQGSEQYF. The CDR3 region has the DNA TGCAGCGTTGAAGATCTACAAGGGTCCGAGCAGTACTTC.